This TCR beta chain is drawn from a study of vaccination effects on CD4 cells after COVID-19. Using immunoSEQ multiplex PCR, the repertoire was profiled, and TCRdb retains in-frame clones only, with some absent. In the table there are about 79,000 clones, 70% to 75% of which are singletons. To note about this clone: The antigen remains unidentified.

Before sequencing, viral peptide pools were used by the ViraFEST assay to expand antigen-specific CD4+ T cells. Following an approximately ten-day culture, CD4+ T cells were purified. It was with roughly 10 IU/ml IL-2 and about 10 ug/ml peptides that roughly 2.2 million PBMC per well were cultured. This clonotype was sampled from a human donor who received a COVID-19 vaccine. This material consisted of CD4+ T cells from PBMCs cultured with HCoV-229E spike peptides, taken before COVID-19 vaccination.

The DNA of the CDR3 is TGTGCCAGCAGTTCTTTTCCGGACACTGAAGCTTTCTTT. Its translation is CASSSFPDTEAFF. The gene calls are TRBV12-3 or TRBV12-4 and TRBJ1-1; D gene unclear. The CDR3 totals 13 residues. Trimming pared 4 bases from V and 3 bases from J, leaving 9 bases between.